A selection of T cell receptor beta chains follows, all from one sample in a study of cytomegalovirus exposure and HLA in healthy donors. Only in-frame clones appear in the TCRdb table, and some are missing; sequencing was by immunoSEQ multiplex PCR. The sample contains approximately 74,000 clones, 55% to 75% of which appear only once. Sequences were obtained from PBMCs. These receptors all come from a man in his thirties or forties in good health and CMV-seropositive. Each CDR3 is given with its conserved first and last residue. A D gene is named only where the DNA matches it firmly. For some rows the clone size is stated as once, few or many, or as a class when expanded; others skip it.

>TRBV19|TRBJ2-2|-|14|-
CARKRSVGTGELFF
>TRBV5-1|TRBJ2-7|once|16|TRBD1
CASSPSVTGGTYEQYF
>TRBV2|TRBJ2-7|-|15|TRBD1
CASRRNRDRGYEQYF
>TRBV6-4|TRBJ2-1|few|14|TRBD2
CASSGLAAGNEQFF
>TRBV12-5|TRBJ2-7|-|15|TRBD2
CASGFRTSGSHEQYF
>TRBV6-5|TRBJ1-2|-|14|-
CASRLASEAVGYTF
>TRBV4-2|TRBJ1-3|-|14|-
CASSQEPSGNTIYF
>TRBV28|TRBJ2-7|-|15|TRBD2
CVSIASGSRMGEQYF
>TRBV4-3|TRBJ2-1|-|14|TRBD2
CASSPSLAGDEQFF
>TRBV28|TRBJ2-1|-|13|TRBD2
CASSLAGAYEQFF
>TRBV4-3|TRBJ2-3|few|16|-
CASSQGSGSFTDTQYF
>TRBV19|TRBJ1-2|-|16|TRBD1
CASSVSHRGPAYARTF
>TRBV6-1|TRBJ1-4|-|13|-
CASTSSTNEKLFF
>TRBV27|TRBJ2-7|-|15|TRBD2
CASSLSFLAGGEQYF
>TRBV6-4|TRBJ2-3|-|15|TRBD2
CASSDSRGGGDTQYF
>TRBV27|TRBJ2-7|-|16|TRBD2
CASNTSGGFYSYEQYF
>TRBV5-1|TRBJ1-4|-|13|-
CASNQGPNEKLFF
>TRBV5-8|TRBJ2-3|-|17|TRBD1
CASSLRDRGRGTDTQYF
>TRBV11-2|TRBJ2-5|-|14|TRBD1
CASSSGTGEETQYF
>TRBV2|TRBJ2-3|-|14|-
CASSAAETTDTQYF
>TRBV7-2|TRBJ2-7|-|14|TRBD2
CASSSAGTNYEQYF
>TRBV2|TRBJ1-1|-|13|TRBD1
CASSGQGNTEAFF
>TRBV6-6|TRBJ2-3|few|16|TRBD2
CASSSLGGRGTDTQYF
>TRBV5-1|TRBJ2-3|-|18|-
CASSLSKGSEPSTDTQYF
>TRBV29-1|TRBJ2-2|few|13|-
CSAQAPNTGELFF
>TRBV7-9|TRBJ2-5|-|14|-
CASSPLGGQETQYF
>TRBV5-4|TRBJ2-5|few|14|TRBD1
CASSQTDRAETQYF
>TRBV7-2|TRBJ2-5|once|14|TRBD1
CASSYRTGEETQYF
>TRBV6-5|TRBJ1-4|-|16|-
CASSYSRATTNEKLFF
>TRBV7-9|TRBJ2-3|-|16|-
CASSLYTKWRTDTQYF
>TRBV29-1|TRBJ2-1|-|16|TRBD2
CSVEGRAGGPYNEQFF
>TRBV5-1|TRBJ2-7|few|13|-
CASSIDSPYEQYF
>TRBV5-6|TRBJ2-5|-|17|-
CASSRPWRGLRQETQYF
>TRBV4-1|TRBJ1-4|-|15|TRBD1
CASRPRQGTNEKPFF
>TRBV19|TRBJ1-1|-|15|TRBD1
CASSSRTGRGTEAFF
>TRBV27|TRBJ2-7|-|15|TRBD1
CASSINPGQRQEQYF